Presented here are 10 T cell receptor beta chains from one specimen sequenced in a study of T cells in Graves' hyperthyroidism and ophthalmopathy. RNA transcripts were the template for amplifying TCR beta CDR3 regions. A first-round RT-PCR of the TCR CDR3 used the HTBI primer set. TCRdb independently ran MiXCR on the multiplex PCR reads; one entry per CDR3 protein. The data show under 400,000 distinct CDR3 sequences, approximately 17% seen once. Sequencing was performed on blood. Source of these receptors: a man aged 30 to 39 with Graves' hyperthyroidism.

This clonotype came up many times. The chain recombines TRBV7-3 with TRBJ2-1; TRBD2 matches 11 bases. V gave up 5 bases and J gave up 0 bases; unmatched junction bases: 3. CDR1 is SGHTA, CDR2 FQGTGA, per germline. The CDR3 has 16 amino acids. The CDR3 nucleotides read TGTGCCAGCAGCCCCACTAGCGGGAGCTCCTACAATGAGCAGTTCTTC. Residues: CASSPTSGSSYNEQFF.

This clonotype was recorded a few times. This chain connects TRBV4-2 to TRBJ2-3, with D possibly matching TRBD2 (5 bases). This CDR3 has 16 amino acids. The germline CDR1 and CDR2 sequences are LGHNA and YNFKEQ. Between the trimmed V and J ends, which lost 0 bases and 1 base, there was a span of 11 bases. The CDR3 loop is CASSQDASPGTDTQYF. CDR3 DNA: TGTGCCAGCAGCCAAGATGCTAGCCCGGGCACAGATACGCAGTATTTT.

In its sample, this clonotype was seen many times. This chain connects TRBV12-3 or TRBV12-4 to TRBJ1-1; the match to TRBD1 covers 7 bases. The trim removed 7 bases at V and 0 bases at J, leaving 23 bases unmatched. The CDR3 sequence is 20 residues long. CDR3: CASTPPGTGDLGIMNTEAFF. The CDR3 bases are TGTGCCAGCACCCCTCCGGGCACAGGGGACTTAGGGATTATGAACACTGAAGCTTTCTTT.

Relative to its sample, this clonotype is medium-sized. The J gene is TRBJ1-1, the V gene TRBV6-1; D remains ambiguous. Trimming took off 5 bases at V and 6 bases at J, with 13 bases between the two ends. Germline CDR1 is MNHNS and CDR2 is SASEGT. The CDR3 sequence is 13 residues long. Here the CDR3 DNA reads TGTGCCAGCAGTACTGCCCGGAGCGCTGAAGCTTTCTTT. It translates to CASSTARSAEAFF.

The chain links TRBV6-5 to TRBJ1-3; no definite D call. V was cut by 4 bases and J by 0 bases, with 7 bases left in between. The V gene's germline CDR1 is MNHEY and CDR2 SVGAGI. The CDR3 sequence is 14 residues long. The CDR3 loop is CASSSKGSGNTIYF. The CDR3 bases are TGTGCCAGCAGTTCTAAGGGCTCTGGAAACACCATATATTTT.

The rearrangement links TRBV19 to TRBJ1-1, with 7 bases aligning to TRBD1. Germline values: CDR1 LNHDA, CDR2 SQIVND (reference sequence). This CDR3 contains 13 residues. V dropped 6 bases and J dropped 7; count of bases not matched to a gene: 8. CDR3 sequence: CASSPTGIGEAFF. The CDR3 region has the DNA TGTGCCAGTAGCCCGACAGGGATCGGTGAAGCTTTCTTT.

There are a few counts of this clonotype. This chain links TRBV3-1 with TRBJ2-3; the match to TRBD2 covers 15 bases. Trimming at V came to 1 base and at J to 3 bases, leaving 5 bases not matched to a gene. Germline CDR1 is LGHDT and CDR2 is YNNKEL (reference sequence). This CDR3 has 18 residues. The CDR3, as DNA: TGTGCCAGCAGCCAAGGGACTAGCGGGAGGGCCTTTACAGATACGCAGTATTTT. Encoded protein: CASSQGTSGRAFTDTQYF.

This clonotype was observed at least ten times. The J gene is TRBJ2-5, the V gene TRBV2; D is undetermined. This CDR3 region has 12 residues. Per germline, CDR1 SNHLY and CDR2 FYNNEI. Between the trimmed V and J ends, which lost 2 bases and 5 bases, there was a span of 6 bases. CDR3 residues: CASSEYRETQYF. The CDR3 DNA reads TGTGCCAGCAGTGAATACCGGGAGACCCAGTACTTC.

This clonotype has ten or more counts. V gene TRBV2 combines with J gene TRBJ1-1; D remains unclear. V was shortened by 2 bases and J by 0 bases, with 7 bases between the two germline ends. This CDR3 has 14 amino acids. The germline V gene encodes CDR1 SNHLY and CDR2 FYNNEI. In DNA form, the CDR3 reads TGTGCCAGCAGTGAAAGGCAGATGAACACTGAAGCTTTCTTT. The encoded protein is CASSERQMNTEAFF.

This clonotype came up a few times. The chain recombines TRBV20-1 with TRBJ2-1; 12 positions agree with TRBD2. The CDR3 runs 15 residues. V shed 0 bases, J shed 7 bases, and the junction held 4 bases outside the gene matches. Germline assignment: CDR1 DFQATT and CDR2 SNEGSKA (reference sequence). The CDR3 reads CSARETSGRLNEQFF. CDR3 bases: TGCAGTGCTAGAGAGACTAGCGGGAGACTTAATGAGCAGTTCTTC.